This T cell receptor beta chain was profiled in a study of shared clonotypes between healthy human individuals. Germline-derived CDR1 and CDR2 are SGHDT and YYEEEE. This CDR3 region has 18 residues. J gave up 5 bases and V 0 bases, and 13 bases lay outside the gene matches. Naive CD8 cells comprised CD45RO-negative, CCR7-positively selected cells, excluding terminally differentiated effector memory CD45RA+ cells. Replicate sorted-subset PCRs were loaded with around 220 ng DNA, about 30,000 T cell genomes. Some clones are missing from TCRdb's copy, which holds only in-frame ones; the method was immunoSEQ multiplex PCR. The profile shows under 2,000,000 clones, approximately 94% of them singletons.

The sample comprised naive CD8+ T cells sorted from blood. The chain combines TRBV5-6 with TRBJ2-1; 8 bases map to TRBD2. The sequence came from a man younger than 30 in good health. CDR3 protein: CASSLAPPSGGVDNEQFF. CDR3 nucleotide sequence: TGTGCCAGCAGCTTGGCGCCGCCCAGCGGGGGTGTGGACAATGAGCAGTTCTTC.